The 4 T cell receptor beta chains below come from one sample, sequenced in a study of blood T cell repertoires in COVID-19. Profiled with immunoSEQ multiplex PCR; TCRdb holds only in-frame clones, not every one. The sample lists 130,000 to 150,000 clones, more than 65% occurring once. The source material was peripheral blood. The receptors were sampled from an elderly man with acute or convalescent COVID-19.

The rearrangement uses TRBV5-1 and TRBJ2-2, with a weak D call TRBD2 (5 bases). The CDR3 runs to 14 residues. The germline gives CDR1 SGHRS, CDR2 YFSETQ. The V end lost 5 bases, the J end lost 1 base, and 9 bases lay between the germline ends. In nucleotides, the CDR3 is TGCGCCAGCAGGGAGGCCCTGAACACCGGGGAGCTGTTTTTT. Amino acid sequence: CASREALNTGELFF.

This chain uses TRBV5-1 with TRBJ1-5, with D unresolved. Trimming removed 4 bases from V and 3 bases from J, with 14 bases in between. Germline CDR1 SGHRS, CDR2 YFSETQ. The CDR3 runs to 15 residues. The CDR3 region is CASSLEGGINQPQHF. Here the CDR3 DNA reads TGCGCCAGCAGCCTAGAGGGAGGGATCAATCAGCCCCAGCATTTT.

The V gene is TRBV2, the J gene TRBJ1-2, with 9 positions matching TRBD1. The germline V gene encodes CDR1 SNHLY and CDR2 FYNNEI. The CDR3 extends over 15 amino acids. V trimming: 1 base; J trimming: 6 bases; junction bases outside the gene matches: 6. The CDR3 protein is CASSEGSWTGDGYTF. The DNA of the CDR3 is TGTGCCAGCAGTGAAGGATCGTGGACAGGGGATGGCTACACCTTC.

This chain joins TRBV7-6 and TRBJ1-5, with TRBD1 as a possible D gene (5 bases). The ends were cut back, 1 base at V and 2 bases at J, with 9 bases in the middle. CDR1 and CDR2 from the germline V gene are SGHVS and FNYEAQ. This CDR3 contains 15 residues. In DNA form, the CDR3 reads TGTGCCAGCAGCTTAGTGGGAGGGGGCAATCAGCCCCAGCATTTT. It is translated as CASSLVGGGNQPQHF.